These T cell receptor beta chains were read from a single sample in a study of CD8 T cells in ankylosing spondylitis. Using its own MiXCR run on the 5' RACE reads, TCRdb lists one record per CDR3 protein. The table lists more than 300,000 distinct CDR3 sequences, 6.5% to 10% of them singletons. Input material: blood, either unsorted or a sorted T cell fraction (not recorded which). These receptors all stem from a male donor with ankylosing spondylitis. CDR3s include the opening cysteine and the closing phenylalanine or tryptophan. The D gene is left open where the match is weak. Clone size is shown for a subset of rows, as once, few, many or a class of expanded clone.

clone size: -; D gene: -; J gene: TRBJ2-1; V gene: TRBV7-9; CDR3 DNA: TGTGCCAGCAGCTTAGTTGTCCATGAGCAGTTCTTC; CDR3 protein: CASSLVVHEQFF
clone size: many; D gene: -; J gene: TRBJ2-2; V gene: TRBV27; CDR3 DNA: TGTGCCAGCATAACAGGGTCCGGGGAGCTGTTTTTT; CDR3 protein: CASITGSGELFF
clone size: many; D gene: TRBD1; J gene: TRBJ2-2; V gene: TRBV25-1; CDR3 DNA: TGTGCCAGCAGTCCACAGGGGCCTGGATCCGGGGAGCTGTTTTTT; CDR3 protein: CASSPQGPGSGELFF
clone size: many; D gene: -; J gene: TRBJ2-2; V gene: TRBV7-7; CDR3 DNA: TGTGCCAGCAGCCCCCGTAGAACCGGGGAGCTGTTTTTT; CDR3 protein: CASSPRRTGELFF
clone size: -; D gene: -; J gene: TRBJ2-1; V gene: TRBV7-9; CDR3 DNA: TGTGCCAGCAGCCGGCCGACCCGGGAGCAGTTCTTC; CDR3 protein: CASSRPTREQFF
clone size: few; D gene: TRBD2; J gene: TRBJ2-1; V gene: TRBV20-1; CDR3 DNA: TGCAGTGCCGCGGGGACTAGCGGGAGCGGTGAGCAGTTCTTC; CDR3 protein: CSAAGTSGSGEQFF
clone size: -; D gene: -; J gene: TRBJ1-4; V gene: TRBV4-2; CDR3 DNA: TGTGCCAGCAGCCAGACAGCTGCAACTAATGAAAAACTGTTTTTT; CDR3 protein: CASSQTAATNEKLFF
clone size: few; D gene: -; J gene: TRBJ2-4; V gene: TRBV2; CDR3 DNA: TGTGCCAGCAGTGAAGTCAGGTCTTTAGCCAAAAACATTCAGTACTTC; CDR3 protein: CASSEVRSLAKNIQYF
clone size: -; D gene: -; J gene: TRBJ1-2; V gene: TRBV7-9; CDR3 DNA: TGTGCCAGCAGCTTTCGTCCGCTGGATGGCTACACCTTC; CDR3 protein: CASSFRPLDGYTF
clone size: many; D gene: -; J gene: TRBJ1-2; V gene: TRBV6-5; CDR3 DNA: TGTGCCAGCAGTTACGCGAACGGTGACTATGGCTACACCTTC; CDR3 protein: CASSYANGDYGYTF
clone size: -; D gene: -; J gene: TRBJ2-7; V gene: TRBV20-1; CDR3 DNA: TGCAGTGCTAGAGAGTGGGAGAACAAGTACTACGAGCAGTACTTC; CDR3 protein: CSAREWENKYYEQYF
clone size: few; D gene: TRBD2; J gene: TRBJ2-7; V gene: TRBV4-2; CDR3 DNA: TGTGCCAGCAGCCAACTTGGCGGGAGCTCCTACGAGCAGTACTTC; CDR3 protein: CASSQLGGSSYEQYF
clone size: many; D gene: -; J gene: TRBJ1-2; V gene: TRBV29-1; CDR3 DNA: TGCAGCGTTGAACGGACAGTTAATGGCTACACCTTC; CDR3 protein: CSVERTVNGYTF
clone size: many; D gene: TRBD2; J gene: TRBJ2-7; V gene: TRBV12-3/TRBV12-4; CDR3 DNA: TGTGCCAGCAGCCCTGCGGGGGGGTTGAGGACAAATTTC; CDR3 protein: CASSPAGGLRTNF
clone size: -; D gene: -; J gene: TRBJ2-2; V gene: TRBV4-2; CDR3 DNA: TGTGCCAGCAGCCAAGAGGATATGCGTGAAACCGGGGAGCTGTTTTTT; CDR3 protein: CASSQEDMRETGELFF